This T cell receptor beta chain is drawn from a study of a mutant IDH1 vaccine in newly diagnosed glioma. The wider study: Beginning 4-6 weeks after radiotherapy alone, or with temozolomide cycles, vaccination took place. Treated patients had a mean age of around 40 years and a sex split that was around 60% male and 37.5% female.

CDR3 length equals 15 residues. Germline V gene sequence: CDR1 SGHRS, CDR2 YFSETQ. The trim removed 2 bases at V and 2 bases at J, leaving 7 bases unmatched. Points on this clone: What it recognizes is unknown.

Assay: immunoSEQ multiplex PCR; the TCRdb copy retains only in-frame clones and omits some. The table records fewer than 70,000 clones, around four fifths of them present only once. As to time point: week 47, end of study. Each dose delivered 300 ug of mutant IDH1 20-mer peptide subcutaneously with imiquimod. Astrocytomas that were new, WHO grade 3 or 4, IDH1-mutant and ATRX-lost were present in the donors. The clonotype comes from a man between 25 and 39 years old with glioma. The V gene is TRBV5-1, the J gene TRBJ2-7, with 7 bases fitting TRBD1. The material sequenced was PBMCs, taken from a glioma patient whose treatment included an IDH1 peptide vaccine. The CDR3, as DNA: TGCGCCAGCAGCTTCGGGACAGCACATGCCTACGAGCAGTACTTC. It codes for CASSFGTAHAYEQYF. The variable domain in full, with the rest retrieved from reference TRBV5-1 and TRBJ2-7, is KAGVTQTPRYLIKTRGQQVTLSCSPISGHRSVSWYQQTPGQGLQFLFEYFSETQRNKGNFPGRFSGRQFSNSRSEMNVSTLELGDSALYLCASSFGTAHAYEQYFGPGTRLTVT.